The present TCR beta chain was sequenced within a study of T cell responses to AZD1222 COVID-19 vaccine. Findings and limits, study-wide: Baseline serostatus was positive in only a handful of AZD1222 recipients.

Germline loops: CDR1 SGHTA, CDR2 FQGNSA. V was shortened by 5 bases and J by 14 bases, with 20 bases between the two germline ends. CDR3 length: 13 amino acids. Details on this clone: What it binds is not known.

Clones were read by immunoSEQ multiplex PCR, and TCRdb kept only the in-frame ones, dropping some. The sample holds about 110,000 clones, roughly 86% seen once. The receptor was derived from an adult in good health. The rearrangement joins TRBV7-2 to TRBJ2-3; D might be TRBD1 or TRBD2, each matching 5 bases. The sequenced sample was peripheral blood, obtained on day 0 of AZD1222 vaccination. In nucleotides, the CDR3 is TGTGCCAGCAGCCTAGGGGCGGCGGGCCCGTGGTATTTT. Its translation: CASSLGAAGPWYF.